This TCR beta chain was observed in a study of technical replicates of blood from a handful of donors. Assay: immunoSEQ multiplex PCR; the TCRdb copy retains only in-frame clones and omits some. The data hold some 62,000 clones, with approximately 87% observed a single time. The CDR3 spans 14 residues. Germline loops: CDR1 SGHRS, CDR2 YFSETQ. Deletions cut 5 bases from V and 6 bases from J, with 14 bases between. The chain joins TRBV5-1 to TRBJ2-2; D unclear. This TCR was recovered from a human donor in good health. Some clones in this sample may be carry-over from other donors' samples. What was sequenced was PBMCs. The CDR3 DNA follows: TGCGCCAGCAGATTCGACACCTCCGCCGGGGAGCTGTTTTTT. It translates to CASRFDTSAGELFF.